Each of the 10 T cell receptor beta chains below was sequenced from the same sample in a study of control samples from healthy donors and cancer patients. Assay: immunoSEQ multiplex PCR; the TCRdb copy retains only in-frame clones and omits some. This table holds 250,000 to 300,000 clones, approximately 80% found once. The material sequenced was PBMCs. The receptor set was obtained from an older woman with lung cancer.

CDR3 region: CASSFVDRYQPQHF. CDR3 nucleotide sequence: TGCGCCAGCAGCTTTGTGGACAGATATCAGCCCCAGCATTTT. The chain employs TRBV5-1 and TRBJ1-5; D is possibly TRBD1 (6 bases). V was trimmed by 2 bases and J by 5 bases, leaving 11 bases between them. In germline, CDR1 is SGHRS, CDR2 YFSETQ. The CDR3 sequence is 14 residues long.

This sequence joins TRBV6-6 and TRBJ1-6; D gene uncertain. V shed 2 bases and J shed 7 bases, with 3 bases lying between them. There are 12 residues in the CDR3. Germline V lookup: CDR1 MNHNY, CDR2 SVGAGI (reference sequence). In nucleotides, the CDR3 is TGTGCCAGCAGTTACAGAAATTCACCCCTCCACTTT. It yields the protein CASSYRNSPLHF.

This sequence joins TRBV20-1 and TRBJ2-5; D unresolved. This CDR3 contains 15 residues. CDR1 is DFQATT, CDR2 SNEGSKA, per germline (reference sequence). V was clipped by 5 bases and J by 5 bases, with 21 bases between them. This CDR3 reads CSAGGGGRLEETQYF. As DNA, the CDR3 is TGCAGTGCTGGTGGCGGTGGAAGGTTGGAGGAGACCCAGTACTTC.

Concerning this clone: Other DNA sequences of this sample code for an identical CDR3. The rearrangement joins TRBV6-1 to TRBJ2-7; a weak D match, TRBD1 (5 bases). Per the germline V gene, CDR1 is MNHNS and CDR2 is SASEGT. The CDR3 is 12 residues long. The ends were cut back, 2 bases at V and 3 bases at J, with 5 bases in the middle. CDR3 sequence: CASSERGYEQYF. For the CDR3, the DNA is TGTGCCAGCAGTGAAAGGGGCTACGAGCAGTACTTC.

The chain couples TRBV29-1 to TRBJ2-7; 10 nucleotides align to TRBD1. V trimming: 6 bases; J trimming: 6 bases; junction bases outside the gene matches: 11. Germline V gene data show CDR1 as SQVTM and CDR2 as ANQGSEA. This CDR3 region has 14 residues. CDR3 amino acids: CSVDSGTGEGEQYF. The CDR3, as DNA: TGCAGCGTAGACTCCGGGACAGGGGAAGGCGAGCAGTACTTC.

This clone turned up a few times. The V call is TRBV6-5, the J call TRBJ1-1; weak D call: TRBD1 (5 bases). The CDR3 length is 11 residues. V lost 7 bases and J 4 bases, leaving 7 bases between the germline ends. The germline V gene encodes CDR1 MNHEY and CDR2 SVGAGI. In DNA, the CDR3 is TGTGCCAGCACCGGGGGCACTGAAGCTTTCTTT. Its protein is CASTGGTEAFF.

This clone showed up just a few times. The genes are TRBV9 and TRBJ2-5; TRBD1 might be the D (6 bases). The V gene's germline CDR1 is SGDLS and CDR2 YYNGEE. The CDR3 is 14 amino acids. V lost 0 bases to trimming and J lost 7 bases, with 13 bases between them. The CDR3 spells CASSVGQAQRTQYF. CDR3 DNA sequence: TGTGCCAGCAGCGTAGGACAGGCCCAACGGACCCAGTACTTC.

The chain employs TRBV11-2 and TRBJ1-5, with D perhaps TRBD1 (5 bases). Germline V gives CDR1 SGHAT, CDR2 FQNNGV. Trimming removed 2 bases from V and 0 bases from J, with 8 bases in between. The CDR3 sequence is 15 residues long. The CDR3: CASSLSGYSNQPQHF. The CDR3 DNA reads as TGTGCCAGCAGCTTATCAGGGTATAGCAATCAGCCCCAGCATTTT.

CDR3 region: CASSPEPTGWVYGYTF. The CDR3, as DNA: TGTGCCAGCAGCCCAGAACCCACAGGGTGGGTCTATGGCTACACCTTC. This rearrangement joins TRBV5-6 to TRBJ1-2; D perhaps matches TRBD1 (6 bases). Trimming took off 4 bases at V and 4 bases at J, with 20 bases between the two ends. The length of the CDR3 is 16 residues. Germline values: CDR1 SGHDT, CDR2 YYEEEE.

The chain uses TRBV18 and TRBJ1-1; weak D call: TRBD1 (5 bases). The CDR3 contains 16 residues. V shed 4 bases and J shed 4 bases, with 19 bases lying between them. CDR1 KGHSH and CDR2 LQKENI come from the germline V gene. The CDR3 is CASSHRLAGLGTEAFF. The CDR3 DNA sequence: TGTGCCAGCTCACATAGACTTGCGGGGCTTGGCACTGAAGCTTTCTTT. Full variable domain (outside the CDR3, taken from reference TRBV18 and TRBJ1-1): NAGVMQNPRHLVRRRGQEARLRCSPMKGHSHVYWYRQLPEEGLKFMVYLQKENIIDESGMPKERFSAEFPKEGPSILRIQQVVRGDSAAYFCASSHRLAGLGTEAFFGQGTRLTVV.